The TCR beta chain under discussion was sequenced for a study of Ad26.COV2.S vaccination and SARS-CoV-2 variants. The study, taken as a whole, reports: Spike-specific TCR breadth was greater in vaccine than placebo recipients. Estimates derived from TCR breadth and depth analyses may have underestimated total T cell responses. Across vaccine and placebo recipients, the breadth of non-spike TCRs was similar.

Comment on this clone: As yet, its antigen is unknown.

V was pared by 7 bases and J by 0 bases, with 10 bases between. The germline V gene has CDR1 MNHEY and CDR2 SVGAGI. The CDR3 loop spans 14 amino acids. Only in-frame clones appear in the TCRdb table, and some are missing; sequencing was by immunoSEQ multiplex PCR. This sample has 350,000 to 450,000 clones, with about 91% found just once. The source is a human donor who had recovered from COVID-19. The chain carries TRBV6-5 and TRBJ1-3, with D perhaps matching TRBD1 (5 bases). Source: peripheral blood, taken after recovery from COVID-19. CDR3 residues: CASKPGNSGNTIYF. CDR3 in DNA: TGTGCCAGCAAACCAGGGAACTCTGGAAACACCATATATTTT.